A single sample gave rise to the 22 T cell receptor beta chains below, sequenced in a study of cytomegalovirus exposure and HLA in healthy donors. PCR was performed using 60 Vbeta and 13 Jbeta primers. Clones were sequenced by immunoSEQ multiplex PCR, and TCRdb holds only the in-frame ones, with some missing. The sample holds some 100,000 clones; around 80% are singletons and the top ten take 13% to 15%. Specimen: PBMCs. These receptors originate from a male donor in good health and CMV-seropositive.

This clone has just one count. The chain links TRBV28 to TRBJ2-5; a weak D match, TRBD2 (7 bases). The V gene's germline CDR1 is MDHEN and CDR2 SYDVKM. This CDR3 spans 15 amino acids. The ends were cut back, 7 bases at V and 5 bases at J, with 20 bases in the middle. CDR3: CASNRLGGVGETQYF. The CDR3 coding sequence is TGTGCCAGCAACCGCTTAGGGGGGGTGGGGGAGACCCAGTACTTC.

This chain uses TRBV2 with TRBJ1-2; D is undetermined. Germline CDR1 is SNHLY and CDR2 is FYNNEI. The CDR3 consists of 14 residues. Trimming took off 7 bases at V and 7 bases at J, with 19 bases between the two ends. The CDR3 DNA follows: TGTGCCAGCAATAATGGGAGGGTCTTTTTTGGCTACACCTTC. This translates into CASNNGRVFFGYTF.

This CDR3 reads CASSFVIGQVYYGYTF. In DNA, the CDR3 is TGTGCCAGCAGCTTCGTTATCGGACAGGTCTATTATGGCTACACCTTC. J is TRBJ1-2 and V is TRBV11-2; the match to TRBD1 covers 7 bases. V shed 3 bases and J 5 bases; nucleotides not matched to a gene: 12. Germline V gives CDR1 SGHAT, CDR2 FQNNGV. The CDR3 length is 16 residues.

V gene TRBV10-3 combines with J gene TRBJ2-5; TRBD1 agrees at 7 bases. CDR1 is ENHRY, CDR2 SYGVKD, per germline. Trimming cost V 5 bases and J 3 bases; bases outside gene matches: 6. The CDR3 length is 14 residues. CDR3: CAISPGQLEETQYF. The CDR3 coding sequence is TGTGCCATCAGTCCGGGACAGCTGGAAGAGACCCAGTACTTC.

V usage is TRBV18 and J usage is TRBJ1-2, with D maybe TRBD1 (5 bases). Trimming took 2 bases from V and 8 from J, leaving 21 bases between them. The CDR3 covers 16 residues. Germline CDR1 is KGHSH and CDR2 is LQKENI. The CDR3 region has the DNA TGTGCCAGCTCACCATATCAGGGAGGGAGGGCGGACGGCTACACCTTC. Protein product: CASSPYQGGRADGYTF.

V usage is TRBV27 and J usage is TRBJ1-2; D possibly corresponds to TRBD1 (6 bases). CDR1 and CDR2 (germline): MNHEY, SMNVEV (reference sequence). Deletions cut 8 bases from V and 3 bases from J, with 13 bases between. This CDR3 comprises 13 residues. CDR3 sequence (DNA): TGTGCCAGCTCAGGGGCCGGGGACTATGGCTACACCTTC. As protein: CASSGAGDYGYTF.

The gene calls are TRBV6-5 and TRBJ1-2; D possibly corresponds to TRBD1 (5 bases). The CDR3 has 15 residues. Germline CDR1 MNHEY, CDR2 SVGAGI. The V gene lost 0 bases and the J gene lost 4 bases, with 12 bases spanning the gap. CDR3 sequence reads: CASSYSILRGYGYTF. As DNA, the CDR3 is TGTGCCAGCAGTTACTCGATACTTAGGGGCTATGGCTACACCTTC.

The rearrangement links TRBV7-3 to TRBJ2-3; 10 positions match TRBD1. Germline CDR1 reads SGHTA; CDR2 reads FQGTGA. This CDR3 is built from 15 residues. With V trimmed by 5 bases and J by 2 bases, 4 bases remained unmatched. CDR3: CASSPRQGATDTQYF. CDR3 sequence (DNA): TGTGCCAGCAGCCCACGACAGGGGGCCACAGATACGCAGTATTTT.

DNA for the CDR3: TGTGCCAGTGGAGGGTCCGATCAGCCCCAGCATTTT. Its translation: CASGGSDQPQHF. The chain combines TRBV7-2 with TRBJ1-5; D not resolved. CDR3 length: 12 amino acids. CDR1 and CDR2 from the germline V gene are SGHTA and FQGNSA. Trimming removed 9 bases from V and 5 bases from J, with 11 bases in between.

The sample holds one count of this clone. The V gene is TRBV25-1, the J gene TRBJ2-5, with 8 bases aligning to TRBD2. The J call could be wrong; TRBJ2-7 is a better fit for the DNA end. The germline CDR1 and CDR2 sequences are MGHDK and SYGVNS. This CDR3 comprises 13 residues. CDR3 protein: CASSPRGGYEQYF. CDR3 in DNA: TGTGCCAGCAGTCCCCGGGGGGGCTACGAGCAGTACTTC.

This clone was seen a handful of times. The rearrangement uses TRBV19 and TRBJ2-7; 9 bases fit TRBD1. Germline V CDR1 and CDR2: LNHDA, SQIVND (reference sequence). The CDR3 contains 14 residues. J gave up 0 bases and V 5 bases, and 2 bases lay outside the gene matches. CDR3 in DNA: TGTGCCAGTAGTTCGGACAGGGGCTCCTACGAGCAGTACTTC. It translates to CASSSDRGSYEQYF.

This chain links TRBV10-3 with TRBJ1-2; TRBD1 matches 7 bases. This CDR3 comprises 13 residues. CDR1 and CDR2 (germline): ENHRY, SYGVKD. The ends lost 6 bases at V and 2 bases at J; junction bases unmatched: 3. The CDR3 DNA sequence: TGTGCCATCAGCGGGGGACAGAACTATGGCTACACCTTC. Translation: CAISGGQNYGYTF.

This clone was detected a few times. The J gene is TRBJ2-4, the V gene TRBV5-5, with 12 nucleotides matching TRBD2. J lost 9 bases, V lost 4 bases, and 5 bases had no gene match. This CDR3 region has 14 residues. Germline V gene lookup returns CDR1 SGHKS and CDR2 YYEKEE (reference sequence). The CDR3 region is CASSQTSGGRIQYF. In DNA, the CDR3 is TGTGCCAGCAGCCAGACTAGCGGGGGCCGCATTCAGTACTTC.

This chain's CDR3 is CASSRTGSSYEQYF. CDR3 in DNA: TGTGCCAGCAGCCGGACGGGGAGCTCCTACGAGCAGTACTTC. The chain links TRBV7-2 to TRBJ2-7; weak D call: TRBD2 (5 bases). Germline V lookup: CDR1 SGHTA, CDR2 FQGNSA. V was cut by 5 bases and J by 0 bases, with 11 bases left in between. The CDR3 extends over 14 amino acids.

This chain's CDR3 is CASSAGTGTEAFF. DNA for the CDR3: TGTGCCAGCAGTGCAGGGACAGGGACTGAAGCTTTCTTT. The V call is TRBV6-1, the J call TRBJ1-1, with 9 positions matching TRBD1. This CDR3 is 13 amino acids long. V trimming: 4 bases; J trimming: 5 bases; junction bases outside the gene matches: 2. Per germline, CDR1 MNHNS and CDR2 SASEGT.

The chain employs TRBV10-3 and TRBJ1-2; weak D call: TRBD1 (5 bases). Germline CDR1 ENHRY, CDR2 SYGVKD. The CDR3 runs to 14 residues. V was pared by 6 bases and J by 2 bases, with 13 bases between. The CDR3 DNA is TGTGCCATCAGGCAGGGCGCCTTAAACTATGGCTACACCTTC. Translating it yields CAIRQGALNYGYTF.

The V gene is TRBV5-4, the J gene TRBJ1-3, with D perhaps TRBD1 (6 bases). The germline V and J ends were trimmed by 4 bases and 0 bases, with 14 bases remaining between them. The germline V gene has CDR1 SGHNT and CDR2 YYREEE (reference sequence). This CDR3 region has 16 residues. The CDR3 region is CASSQQGRRSGNTIYF. The CDR3 coding sequence is TGTGCCAGCAGCCAGCAGGGGCGACGCTCTGGAAACACCATATATTTT.

This clone occurred once. The chain carries TRBV19 and TRBJ1-4; TRBD1 is a possible D gene (6 bases). Germline CDR1 reads LNHDA; CDR2 reads SQIVND (reference sequence). The V end lost 10 bases, the J end lost 7 bases, and 16 bases lay between the germline ends. The CDR3 extends over 13 amino acids. The CDR3 spells CATRRGGGEKLFF. The DNA for the CDR3 is TGTGCCACCCGAAGGGGGGGAGGTGAAAAACTGTTTTTT.

This clone was recorded at least ten times. V usage is TRBV5-4 and J usage is TRBJ2-7; possibly TRBD1 for D (5 bases). Deletions cut 0 bases from V and 4 bases from J, with 14 bases between. Germline assignment: CDR1 SGHNT and CDR2 YYREEE (reference sequence). The CDR3 totals 15 residues. The CDR3 protein is CASSLGTTAKYEQYF. In DNA, the CDR3 is TGTGCCAGCAGCTTGGGGACGACAGCTAAATACGAGCAGTACTTC.

DNA for the CDR3: TGTGCCAGCAGCGTAGATCCTGGAGCCTCCTACGAGCAGTACTTC. This encodes CASSVDPGASYEQYF. V and J are TRBV9 and TRBJ2-7, with D uncertain. Per the germline V gene, CDR1 is SGDLS and CDR2 is YYNGEE. This CDR3 has 15 amino acids. Between the trimmed V and J ends, which lost 0 bases and 0 bases, there was a span of 10 bases.

The rearrangement uses TRBV30 and TRBJ1-1; weak D call: TRBD1 (5 bases). This CDR3 has 13 amino acids. V gave up 5 bases and J gave up 0 bases, with 10 bases separating them. The V gene's germline CDR1 is GTSNPN and CDR2 SVGIG (reference sequence). The CDR3 region is CAWEEGMNTEAFF. The CDR3, as DNA: TGTGCCTGGGAGGAGGGGATGAACACTGAAGCTTTCTTT.

The chain carries TRBV7-2 and TRBJ1-2, with 9 positions matching TRBD1. The J segment lost 7 bases and the V segment lost 0 bases, leaving 9 bases of the junction unmatched. The CDR3 runs to 16 residues. Per germline, CDR1 SGHTA and CDR2 FQGNSA. The CDR3 loop is CASSLAGTGLLIGYTF. The CDR3 DNA follows: TGTGCCAGCAGCTTAGCCGGGACAGGGTTACTCATTGGCTACACCTTC.